The rows below give T cell receptor beta chains drawn from one sample of a study of cytomegalovirus exposure and HLA in healthy donors. TCRdb's copy holds only in-frame clones and misses some; the assay was immunoSEQ multiplex PCR. This table has more than 110,000 clones, 75% appearing once. Sequenced material: PBMCs. All receptors derive from a man aged 30 to 39 in good health and CMV-seronegative. The CDR3 runs from the conserved cysteine through the conserved F or W. D genes are given only for firm matches. Clone size appears in some rows only: once, few, many, or a class for an expanded clone.

v_call	j_call	d_call	clone_size	cdr3_nt	cdr3_aa
TRBV28	TRBJ2-2	TRBD2	.	TGTGCCAGCATCGAGGAGCGGGGGATCGGGGAGCTGTTTTTT	CASIEERGIGELFF
TRBV11-2	TRBJ2-3	.	.	TGTGCCAGCAGCTTAGATAGCTCCATCACAGATACGCAGTATTTT	CASSLDSSITDTQYF
TRBV5-5	TRBJ2-4	TRBD1	.	TGTGCCAGCAGCGGGACAGTGAAAAACATTCAGTACTTC	CASSGTVKNIQYF
TRBV10-3	TRBJ2-7	.	.	TGTGCCATCAGTGAGTCCGGCCCGGGATACGAGCAGTACTTC	CAISESGPGYEQYF
TRBV6-6	TRBJ2-7	.	.	TGTGCCAGCAGTTACTCCGTCCGCGAGCAGTACTTC	CASSYSVREQYF
TRBV5-4	TRBJ2-2	.	.	TGTGCCAGCAGCTTCCAGGGGGGTTCCTCCGGGGAGCTGTTTTTT	CASSFQGGSSGELFF
TRBV6-6	TRBJ2-3	.	once	TGTGCCAGCAGCTCGCTCGGGAGCCCCGATACGCAGTATTTT	CASSSLGSPDTQYF
TRBV29-1	TRBJ2-7	.	.	TGCAGCGTTGGGGGGGTGAGGGGGCAGGTCTACGAGCAGTACTTC	CSVGGVRGQVYEQYF
TRBV6-6	TRBJ2-7	TRBD1	few	TGTGCCAGCAGGACAGGGGAGTACGAGCAGTACTTC	CASRTGEYEQYF
TRBV2	TRBJ2-7	.	.	TGTGCCAGCAAGGAAGGGGGCGAGCAGTACTTC	CASKEGGEQYF
TRBV6-1	TRBJ1-2	.	.	TGTGCCAGCAGTGAACTGTTAAACTATGGCTACACCTTC	CASSELLNYGYTF